These 2 T cell receptor beta chains were sequenced from one sample in a study of T cell responses to AZD1222 COVID-19 vaccine. Only in-frame clones appear in the TCRdb table, and some are missing; sequencing was by immunoSEQ multiplex PCR. Among 240,000 or so clones listed, about 92% were seen once. Sequenced here: peripheral blood, sampled on day 0 of AZD1222 vaccination. The receptors were gathered from an adult in good health.

This rearrangement joins TRBV28 to TRBJ2-7, with D unresolved. Germline values: CDR1 MDHEN, CDR2 SYDVKM. Trimming stripped 3 bases from V and 0 bases from J, with 15 bases between. This CDR3 contains 16 residues. The CDR3 here is CASSFSMVFLSYEQYF. The CDR3 DNA follows: TGTGCCAGCAGTTTTAGTATGGTCTTCCTCTCCTACGAGCAGTACTTC. The variable domain in full, completed from reference TRBV28 and TRBJ2-7, reads DVKVTQSSRYLVKRTGEKVFLECVQDMDHENMFWYRQDPGLGLRLIYFSYDVKMKEKGDIPEGYSVSREKKERFSLILESASTNQTSMYLCASSFSMVFLSYEQYFGPGTRLTVT.

The V gene is TRBV18, the J gene TRBJ1-4; TRBD1 aligns across 8 bases. Germline loops: CDR1 KGHSH, CDR2 LQKENI. The CDR3 is made up of 15 amino acids. Unmatched junction bases numbered 5, after V lost 5 bases and J lost 3 bases. CDR3 in DNA: TGTGCCAGCTCATCTCAGGGGGCAGCTAATGAAAAACTGTTTTTT. This codes for CASSSQGAANEKLFF.